Listed here is a single TCR beta chain. Repertoires were generated with immunoSEQ multiplex PCR, while TCRdb's copy carries only in-frame clones and drops some. The sample contains about 44,000 clones, around 90% of which appear only once. There are 16 residues in the CDR3. The data belong to a study of blood T cell repertoires in COVID-19. This chain joins TRBV7-5 and TRBJ2-3; TRBD2, the D gene given by the table, was not confirmed from the DNA. TRBV7-5 is a pseudogene locus. This receptor was obtained from a woman older than 75 in a cohort sampled during active or convalescent COVID-19. Sequencing was carried out using peripheral blood. Here the CDR3 reads CARSLETAGGTDTQYF. The CDR3, as DNA: TGTGCCAGAAGCTTAGAGACGGCGGGAGGGACAGATACGCAGTATTTT.